The 30 T cell receptor beta chains below were found in one sample sequenced in a study of blood T cell repertoires in COVID-19. Method: immunoSEQ multiplex PCR; TCRdb's copy keeps in-frame clones and lacks some. Among roughly 97,000 clones listed, 82% were seen once. The sample consisted of peripheral blood. These TCRs come from a man aged 55-75 years with acute or convalescent COVID-19.

This sequence joins TRBV3-1 (or the pseudogene TRBV3-2) and TRBJ2-2, with D possibly being TRBD2 (5 bases). The CDR3 length is 14 residues. V was pared by 1 base and J by 4 bases, with 7 bases between. Germline V gene data show CDR1 as LGHDT and CDR2 as YNNKEL (reference sequence). The CDR3 coding sequence is TGTGCCAGCAGCCAAGGGGCGGGCACCGGGGAGCTGTTTTTT. Its protein is CASSQGAGTGELFF.

The chain links TRBV19 to TRBJ2-1, with D perhaps matching TRBD2 (5 bases). CDR1 and CDR2 from the germline V gene are LNHDA and SQIVND (reference sequence). V was trimmed by 9 bases and J by 0 bases, leaving 9 bases between them. The CDR3 is made up of 13 amino acids. CDR3 sequence reads: CASGERSYNEQFF. CDR3 sequence (DNA): TGTGCCAGCGGGGAACGCTCCTACAATGAGCAGTTCTTC.

This chain joins TRBV6-2 or TRBV6-3 and TRBJ2-7; possible D gene TRBD2, 6 bases. Germline assignment: CDR1 MNHEY and CDR2 SVGEGT. V was trimmed by 2 bases and J by 0 bases, leaving 14 bases between them. The CDR3 loop spans 16 amino acids. CDR3 in DNA: TGTGCCAGCAGTTACGGTTCGGGCGGGACCTCCTACGAGCAGTACTTC. It translates to CASSYGSGGTSYEQYF.

This clone was counted only a few times. This chain links TRBV3-1 (or the pseudogene TRBV3-2) with TRBJ1-2; 8 bases are a match to TRBD1. This CDR3 has 13 residues. Germline V CDR1 and CDR2: LGHDT, YNNKEL (reference sequence). The V and J ends lost 1 base and 8 bases, in that order; junction bases with no gene match: 3. The CDR3 region has the DNA TGTGCCAGCAGCCAAGTCCGGACAGGGGGCTACACCTTC. This translates into CASSQVRTGGYTF.

V and J are TRBV5-5 and TRBJ1-5; TRBD1 might be the D (6 bases). There are 16 residues in the CDR3. Trimming cost V 1 base and J 0 bases, with 11 bases left between them. Germline-derived CDR1 and CDR2 are SGHKS and YYEKEE (reference sequence). In nucleotides, the CDR3 is TGTGCCAGCAGCTTGACAGGGACCAGTAGCAATCAGCCCCAGCATTTT. Encoded protein: CASSLTGTSSNQPQHF.

V and J are TRBV11-3 and TRBJ2-7; perhaps TRBD1 as D (6 bases). The CDR3 runs to 13 residues. CDR1 is SGHNT, CDR2 YENEEA, per germline. The V gene lost 3 bases and the J gene lost 3 bases, with 9 bases spanning the gap. For the CDR3, the DNA is TGTGCCAGCAGCTTTGAACAGGGCTACGAGCAGTACTTC. It is translated as CASSFEQGYEQYF.

This clone has just a few counts. The V call is TRBV6-2 or TRBV6-3, the J call TRBJ2-5; 7 bases agree with TRBD1. This CDR3 has 18 amino acids. From germline, CDR1 is MNHEY and CDR2 SVGEGT. J lost 1 base, V lost 2 bases, and 13 bases had no gene match. Written as DNA, the CDR3 is TGTGCCAGCAGTTACATAAACATCAGGACAGGATTCCAAGAGACCCAGTACTTC. Translated: CASSYINIRTGFQETQYF.

The V gene is TRBV18, the J gene TRBJ1-6; 11 nucleotides match TRBD1. Germline loops: CDR1 KGHSH, CDR2 LQKENI. CDR3 length: 15 amino acids. The V segment lost 3 bases and the J segment 14 bases; nucleotides outside the gene matches: 9. The CDR3 loop reads CASSPDGTGGSTLHF. CDR3 sequence (DNA): TGTGCCAGCTCACCCGATGGGACAGGGGGATCGACCCTCCACTTT.

The V gene is TRBV6-5, the J gene TRBJ2-5; 10 positions agree with TRBD1. There are 13 residues in the CDR3. Germline CDR1 reads MNHEY; CDR2 reads SVGAGI. V lost 4 bases and J lost 5; bases outside the gene matches: 1. CDR3 coding DNA: TGTGCCAGCAGTTCGGGACAGGGGGAGACCCAGTACTTC. Encoded protein: CASSSGQGETQYF.

CDR3 bases: TGTGCCAGTAGTATAAGGCCATACCCGGACAGGGGGCGTGCGACTCGCTCTGGGGCCAACGTCCTGACTTTC. As protein: CASSIRPYPDRGRATRSGANVLTF. The rearrangement links TRBV19 to TRBJ2-6, with 11 bases that match TRBD1. After removal of 2 bases from V and 0 bases from J, the junction contained 21 bases not matched to a gene. Germline assignment: CDR1 LNHDA and CDR2 SQIVND (reference sequence). This CDR3 has 24 residues.

V is TRBV12-5 and J is TRBJ1-3; the D is unclear. Trimming shortened V by 7 bases and J by 1 base, and 5 bases separated the two germline ends. The CDR3 length is 12 residues. The germline CDR1 and CDR2 sequences are LGHNT and FRNRAP. The chain's CDR3 is CASAISGNTIYF. The CDR3 bases are TGTGCTAGTGCCATTTCTGGAAACACCATATATTTT.

J is TRBJ2-1 and V is TRBV7-2, with TRBD1 as a possible D gene (6 bases). V was trimmed by 6 bases and J by 6 bases, leaving 12 bases between them. CDR1 is SGHTA and CDR2 is FQGNSA in the germline V gene. The CDR3 has 13 amino acids. The CDR3 sequence: CASSNGQSNEQFF. For the CDR3, the DNA is TGTGCCAGCAGTAATGGACAGTCCAATGAGCAGTTCTTC.

The chain recombines TRBV25-1 with TRBJ2-3; TRBD2 matches 15 bases. With V trimmed by 8 bases and J by 6 bases, 9 bases remained unmatched. This CDR3 is built from 16 residues. Germline loops: CDR1 MGHDK, CDR2 SYGVNS. The CDR3 coding sequence is TGTGCCAGCGGAGGGGGACTAGCGGGGGGCAGGGATACGCAGTATTTT. Translating gives CASGGGLAGGRDTQYF.

V is TRBV5-1 and J is TRBJ2-7, with 9 positions matching TRBD1. Germline lookup yields CDR1 SGHRS and CDR2 YFSETQ. The CDR3 spans 16 residues. V shed 3 bases and J 4 bases; nucleotides not matched to a gene: 11. The CDR3 DNA is TGCGCCAGCAGCTCCTACCCCGGGACAGGGACTTACGAGCAGTACTTC. It codes for CASSSYPGTGTYEQYF.

This clone was observed once. The rearrangement joins TRBV7-2 to TRBJ2-7; 10 bases line up with TRBD1. The CDR3 has 13 residues. Germline CDR1 and CDR2: SGHTA and FQGNSA. After removal of 4 bases from V and 5 bases from J, the junction contained 2 bases not matched to a gene. The CDR3 sequence is CASSYGTGDEQYF. In DNA form, the CDR3 reads TGTGCCAGCAGCTACGGGACAGGGGACGAGCAGTACTTC.

The chain joins TRBV7-2 to TRBJ2-1; a weak D match, TRBD2 (5 bases). Germline V gives CDR1 SGHTA, CDR2 FQGNSA. V was cut by 1 base and J by 4 bases, with 11 bases left in between. The CDR3 covers 15 residues. This CDR3 is CASSLVATLYNEQFF. CDR3 nucleotides: TGTGCCAGCAGCTTAGTAGCGACTTTATACAATGAGCAGTTCTTC.

As DNA, the CDR3 is TGTGCCAGCCTCCCATCCGGGACAGGGACGAATCAGCCCCAGCATTTT. Its protein product is CASLPSGTGTNQPQHF. This chain uses TRBV2 with TRBJ1-5; TRBD1 matches 9 bases. Germline-derived CDR1 and CDR2 are SNHLY and FYNNEI. The length of the CDR3 is 16 residues. J was trimmed by 4 bases and V by 8 bases; bases with no gene match: 12.

The chain combines TRBV28 with TRBJ1-5; D remains ambiguous. Germline loops: CDR1 MDHEN, CDR2 SYDVKM. V lost 2 bases, J lost 0 bases, and 8 bases lay in between. The CDR3 is 15 amino acids. The CDR3 protein is CASSLRENSNQPQHF. Here the CDR3 DNA reads TGTGCCAGCAGTTTACGGGAGAATAGCAATCAGCCCCAGCATTTT.

In DNA form, the CDR3 reads TGTGCCAGCAGCCTAAGAGTGAACACTGAAGCTTTCTTT. Protein: CASSLRVNTEAFF. V gene TRBV9 combines with J gene TRBJ1-1; D is unresolved. This CDR3 region has 13 residues. The germline V and J ends were trimmed by 4 bases and 0 bases, with 7 bases remaining between them. Germline V gene data show CDR1 as SGDLS and CDR2 as YYNGEE.

This clone was seen more than once but under ten times. The genes are TRBV28 and TRBJ2-7, with 9 bases matching TRBD1. Trimming cost V 4 bases and J 4 bases; bases outside gene matches: 8. This CDR3 spans 15 amino acids. The germline gives CDR1 MDHEN, CDR2 SYDVKM. The CDR3 sequence: CASSYQDRGGYEQYF. The CDR3 DNA follows: TGTGCCAGCAGTTATCAGGACAGGGGAGGGTACGAGCAGTACTTC.

The CDR3 reads CAWKGAYNSPLHF. DNA of the CDR3: TGTGCCTGGAAGGGGGCCTATAATTCACCCCTCCACTTT. The rearrangement uses TRBV30 and TRBJ1-6; tentative D call: TRBD1 (6 bases). This CDR3 is built from 13 residues. The V and J ends lost 4 bases and 2 bases respectively, with 6 bases between them. CDR1 is GTSNPN, CDR2 SVGIG, per germline (reference sequence).

This clone turned up a few times. CDR3: CASSTLPEGTEAFF. The CDR3 region has the DNA TGTGCCAGCAGCACACTACCAGAGGGCACTGAAGCTTTCTTT. This chain uses TRBV9 with TRBJ1-1; D gene uncertain. The CDR3 length is 14 residues. V lost 4 bases and J 4 bases, leaving 14 bases between the germline ends. Germline CDR1 reads SGDLS; CDR2 reads YYNGEE.

J is TRBJ1-2 and V is TRBV28; 7 bases align to TRBD1. Germline-derived CDR1 and CDR2 are MDHEN and SYDVKM. This CDR3 comprises 13 residues. V lost 6 bases to trimming and J lost 8 bases; unmatched junction nucleotides: 9. The CDR3 protein is CASRRTGPLGYTF. DNA of the CDR3: TGTGCCAGCAGGCGGACAGGACCATTGGGCTACACCTTC.

The CDR3 DNA follows: TGTGCGACAGGGACACTTAGCACAGATACGCAGTATTTT. Translated, it gives CATGTLSTDTQYF. The chain combines TRBV18 with TRBJ2-3; TRBD1 matches at 7 bases. CDR1 and CDR2 from the germline V gene are KGHSH and LQKENI. The CDR3 totals 13 residues.

The V and J genes are TRBV14 and TRBJ2-1; 7 nucleotides line up with TRBD2. V lost 4 bases to trimming and J lost 2 bases; unmatched junction nucleotides: 2. From germline, CDR1 is SGHDN and CDR2 FVKESK. The CDR3 has 14 residues. The CDR3 DNA sequence: TGTGCCAGCAGCCTCCGGGGGGCCTACAATGAGCAGTTCTTC. Amino acid sequence: CASSLRGAYNEQFF.

This chain links TRBV7-2 with TRBJ2-3, with D perhaps matching TRBD2 (5 bases). The CDR3 is 18 residues long. V was cut by 0 bases and J by 1 base, with 17 bases left in between. CDR1 is SGHTA, CDR2 FQGNSA, per germline. The DNA of the CDR3 is TGTGCCAGCAGCTTAGCAGGGTCGGGCTCAGCGGGCACAGATACGCAGTATTTT. This sequence encodes CASSLAGSGSAGTDTQYF.

This clone showed up just a few times. The chain couples TRBV5-1 to TRBJ1-2, with D maybe TRBD1 (6 bases). The CDR3 spans 13 residues. From germline, CDR1 is SGHRS and CDR2 YFSETQ. The germline V and J ends were trimmed by 4 bases and 3 bases, with 10 bases remaining between them. CDR3 DNA sequence: TGCGCCAGCAGCCCACAGGGAGACTATGGCTACACCTTC. This encodes CASSPQGDYGYTF.

The chain carries TRBV30 and TRBJ1-5; D not certain. Germline lookup yields CDR1 GTSNPN and CDR2 SVGIG (reference sequence). This CDR3 is built from 13 residues. The V end lost 5 bases, the J end lost 7 bases, and 15 bases lay between the germline ends. In nucleotides, the CDR3 is TGTGCCTGGGGCCCCGGGGAGTACCAGCCCCAGCATTTT. As protein: CAWGPGEYQPQHF.

The rearrangement links TRBV2 to TRBJ2-4; 7 bases agree with TRBD1. Trimming removed 4 bases from V and 0 bases from J; junction bases left unmatched: 0. The CDR3 length is 14 residues. Germline values: CDR1 SNHLY, CDR2 FYNNEI. CDR3 region: CASSAGGAKNIQYF. The DNA of the CDR3 is TGTGCCAGCAGTGCAGGGGGAGCCAAAAACATTCAGTACTTC.

This rearrangement joins TRBV30 to TRBJ1-1; maybe TRBD1 (6 bases). This CDR3 is built from 14 residues. The V end lost 0 bases, the J end lost 1 base, and 9 bases lay between the germline ends. Germline CDR1 and CDR2: GTSNPN and SVGIG (reference sequence). The CDR3 bases are TGTGCCTGGAGTGTACGGGGGGCGAACACTGAAGCTTTCTTT. Encoded protein: CAWSVRGANTEAFF.